This paragraph reports one T cell receptor beta chain. Its antigen is still unknown. This sample is part of a study of post-analysis software for immune sequencing data. Trimming removed 3 bases at V and 8 bases at J, with 11 bases between. The CDR3 sequence is 14 residues long. cDNA libraries for TCR beta contained unique molecular identifiers. Each batch of roughly 1 to 11 million T cells produced a few hundred thousand cDNA molecules. TCRdb processed the PCR reads anew with MiXCR; each CDR3 protein has one entry. This table has roughly 570,000 distinct CDR3 sequences, 34% appearing once. Findings and limits, study-wide: TRBV segments more frequent in patients than in controls numbered a few and included TRBV5-6, TRBV5-1 and TRBV20-1. Normalized Chao1 diversity was significantly lower in multiple sclerosis patients than in controls. The authors found that F measure strongly co-clustered same-batch samples.

The chain employs TRBV12-3 or TRBV12-4 and TRBJ1-6; tentatively, D is TRBD1 (5 bases). Sequenced input: blood. The sequence came from a girl aged 2-17 years with multiple sclerosis. The CDR3: CASSFEPGDSPLHF. CDR3 DNA: TGTGCCAGCAGTTTTGAACCGGGGGATTCACCCCTCCACTTT.